The T cell receptor beta chain under discussion was sequenced for a study of technical replicates of blood from several donors. The method was immunoSEQ multiplex PCR; TCRdb's version includes in-frame clones alone and lacks a portion of them. The sample carries 60,000 or so clones, 80% to 90% recorded once. Germline values: CDR1 ENHRY, CDR2 SYGVKD. After removal of 4 bases from V and 8 bases from J, the junction contained 12 bases not matched to a gene. The CDR3 has 15 amino acids. The chain uses TRBV10-3 and TRBJ1-2; 8 nucleotides match TRBD1. The sequenced sample consisted of PBMCs. The clonotype originates from a human donor in good health. Some clones in this sample may be carry-over from other donors' samples. The DNA for the CDR3 is TGTGCCATCAGTGGGGCAGGGGGCTCGTTTGGGGGCTACACCTTC. Its protein product is CAISGAGGSFGGYTF.